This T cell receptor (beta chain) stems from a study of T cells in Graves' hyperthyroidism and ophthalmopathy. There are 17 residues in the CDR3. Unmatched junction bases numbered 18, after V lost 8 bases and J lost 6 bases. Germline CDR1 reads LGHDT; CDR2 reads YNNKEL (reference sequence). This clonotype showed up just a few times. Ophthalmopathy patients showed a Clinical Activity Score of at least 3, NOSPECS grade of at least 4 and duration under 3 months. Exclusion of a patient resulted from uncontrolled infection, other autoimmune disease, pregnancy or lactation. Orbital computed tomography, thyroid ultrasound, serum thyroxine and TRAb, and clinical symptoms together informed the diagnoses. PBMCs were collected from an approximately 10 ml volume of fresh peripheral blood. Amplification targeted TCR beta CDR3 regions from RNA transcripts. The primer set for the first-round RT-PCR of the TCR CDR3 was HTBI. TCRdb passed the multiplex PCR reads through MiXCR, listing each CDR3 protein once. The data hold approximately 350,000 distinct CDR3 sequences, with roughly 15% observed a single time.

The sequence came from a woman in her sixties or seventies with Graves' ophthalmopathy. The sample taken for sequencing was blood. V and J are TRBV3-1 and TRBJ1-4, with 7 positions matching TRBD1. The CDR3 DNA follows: TGTGCCAGCTCATCAGGGGGACTGGCATTACTGGATGAAAAACTGTTTTTT. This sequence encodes CASSSGGLALLDEKLFF.